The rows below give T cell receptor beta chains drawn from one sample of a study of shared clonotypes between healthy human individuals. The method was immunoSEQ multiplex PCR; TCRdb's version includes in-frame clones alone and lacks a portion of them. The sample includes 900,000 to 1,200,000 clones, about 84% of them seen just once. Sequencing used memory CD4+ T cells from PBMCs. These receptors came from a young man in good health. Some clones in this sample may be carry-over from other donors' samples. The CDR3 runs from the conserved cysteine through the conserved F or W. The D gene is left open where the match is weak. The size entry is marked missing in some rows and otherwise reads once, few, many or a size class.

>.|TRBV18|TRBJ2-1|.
CASSTGGRQGTNEQFF
TGTGCCAGCTCAACCGGAGGGAGACAGGGTACGAATGAGCAGTTCTTC
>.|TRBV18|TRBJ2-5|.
CASSPYQAEETQYF
TGTGCCAGCTCACCATATCAGGCCGAAGAGACCCAGTACTTC
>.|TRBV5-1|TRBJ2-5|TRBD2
CASSSLAGGQETQYF
TGCGCCAGCAGCTCTCTAGCGGGAGGCCAAGAGACCCAGTACTTC
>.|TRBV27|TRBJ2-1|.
CASRVRSGSSYNEQFF
TGTGCCAGCAGGGTTCGTTCGGGAAGCTCCTACAATGAGCAGTTCTTC
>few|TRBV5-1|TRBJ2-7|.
CASSLSGSRSYEQYF
TGCGCCAGCAGCTTGTCAGGGTCCCGCTCCTACGAGCAGTACTTC
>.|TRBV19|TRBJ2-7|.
CASSISRDLEQYF
TGTGCCAGTAGTATCTCCAGGGATCTCGAGCAGTACTTC
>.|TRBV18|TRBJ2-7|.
CASSPPGYFYEQYF
TGTGCCAGCTCACCACCCGGATACTTCTACGAGCAGTACTTC
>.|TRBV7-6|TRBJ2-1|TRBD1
CASSLRPGQGAYNEQFF
TGTGCCAGCAGCTTAAGGCCGGGACAGGGGGCATACAATGAGCAGTTCTTC
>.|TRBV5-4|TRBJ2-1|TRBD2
CASSQGERGGNEQFF
TGTGCCAGCAGTCAAGGGGAGCGGGGCGGGAATGAGCAGTTCTTC
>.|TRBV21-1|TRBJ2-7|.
CASSKRGLPGQGVQSQYF
TGTGCCAGCAGCAAGAGAGGCCTACCGGGACAGGGGGTACAATCTCAGTACTTC
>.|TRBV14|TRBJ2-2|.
CASSPRWGITGELFF
TGTGCCAGCAGCCCCAGGTGGGGTATTACCGGGGAGCTGTTTTTT
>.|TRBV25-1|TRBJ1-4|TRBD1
CASSEHGQGSKLFF
TGTGCCAGCAGTGAGCACGGACAGGGCTCAAAACTGTTTTTT
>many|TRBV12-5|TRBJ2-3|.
CASGPPEGTDTQYF
TGTGCTAGTGGTCCACCTGAGGGGACGGATACGCAGTATTTT
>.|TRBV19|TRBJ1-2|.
CASKTVFGGTTNYGYTF
TGTGCCAGTAAGACCGTATTTGGAGGGACCACTAACTATGGCTACACCTTC
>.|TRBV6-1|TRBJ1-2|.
CASSLGTALIYGYTF
TGTGCCAGCAGCCTAGGGACGGCCCTGATCTATGGCTACACCTTC
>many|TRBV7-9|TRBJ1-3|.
CASRQDTGNTIYF
TGTGCCAGCAGGCAGGATACTGGAAACACCATATATTTT
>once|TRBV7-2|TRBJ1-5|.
CASSLQMVTSNQPQHF
TGTGCCAGCAGCTTACAAATGGTTACGAGCAATCAGCCCCAGCATTTT
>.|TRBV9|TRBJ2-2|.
CASSPGGYETGELFF
TGTGCCAGCAGCCCCGGAGGGTACGAAACCGGGGAGCTGTTTTTT
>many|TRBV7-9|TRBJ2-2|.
CASRPKQISNTGELFF
TGTGCCAGCAGACCCAAACAGATCTCGAACACCGGGGAGCTGTTTTTT
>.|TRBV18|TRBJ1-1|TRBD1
CASSPGTGRDTEAFF
TGTGCCAGCTCACCAGGGACAGGGCGGGACACTGAAGCTTTCTTT